This T cell receptor beta chain appears in the sequencing data of a study of cytomegalovirus exposure and HLA in healthy donors. Turning to the study itself: In an early release, HLA-typed donors contributed roughly 85 million unique TCR sequences. Notes on the study in general: A prior analysis recorded that most TCR beta V segments were productive about 90% or about 30% of the time. For TCR beta chains, V- and J-gene trimming was later linked to a missense DCLRE1C variant. The authors later found TCR association rates varying by HLA locus, with DRB1 most and HLA-C fewest.

Concerning this clone itself: The antigen remains undetermined.

The PCR ran on 60 Vbeta and 13 Jbeta primers. Clones were sequenced by immunoSEQ multiplex PCR, and TCRdb holds only the in-frame ones, with some missing. Here the sample spans over 110,000 clones, over 65% being singletons. The CDR3 spans 15 residues. V shed 2 bases, J shed 0 bases, and the junction held 2 bases outside the gene matches. Germline-derived CDR1 and CDR2 are MRHNA and SNTAGT. The origin of this receptor is a male donor in good health and CMV-seronegative. The gene calls are TRBV6-4 and TRBJ2-7, with TRBD1 matching over 9 bases. The specimen sequenced was PBMCs. This CDR3 reads CASSDGGQGSYEQYF. In nucleotides, the CDR3 is TGTGCCAGCAGTGACGGGGGACAGGGCTCCTACGAGCAGTACTTC.